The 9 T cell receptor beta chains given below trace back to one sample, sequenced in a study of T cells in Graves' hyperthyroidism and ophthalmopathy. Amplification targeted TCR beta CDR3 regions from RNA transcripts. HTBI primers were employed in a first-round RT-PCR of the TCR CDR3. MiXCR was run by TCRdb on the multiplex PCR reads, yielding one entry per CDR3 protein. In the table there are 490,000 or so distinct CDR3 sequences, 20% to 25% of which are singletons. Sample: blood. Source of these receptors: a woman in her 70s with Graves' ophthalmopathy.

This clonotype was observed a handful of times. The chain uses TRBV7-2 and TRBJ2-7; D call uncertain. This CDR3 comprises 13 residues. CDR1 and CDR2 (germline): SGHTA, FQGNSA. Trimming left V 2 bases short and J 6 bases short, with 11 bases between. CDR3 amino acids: CASSLTAILEQYF. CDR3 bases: TGTGCCAGCAGCTTAACGGCGATCCTCGAGCAGTACTTC.

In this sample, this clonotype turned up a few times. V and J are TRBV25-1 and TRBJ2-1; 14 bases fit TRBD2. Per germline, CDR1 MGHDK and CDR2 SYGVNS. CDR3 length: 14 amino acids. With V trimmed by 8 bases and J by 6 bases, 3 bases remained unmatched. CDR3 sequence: CASSGLAGVNEQFF. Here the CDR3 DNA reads TGTGCCAGCTCGGGACTAGCGGGAGTCAATGAGCAGTTCTTC.

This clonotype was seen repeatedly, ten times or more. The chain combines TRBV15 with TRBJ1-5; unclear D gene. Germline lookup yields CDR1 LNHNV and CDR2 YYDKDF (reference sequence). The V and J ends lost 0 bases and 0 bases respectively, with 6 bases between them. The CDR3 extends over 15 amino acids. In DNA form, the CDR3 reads TGTGCCACCAGCAGAGACGGTCCTAGCAATCAGCCCCAGCATTTT. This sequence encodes CATSRDGPSNQPQHF.

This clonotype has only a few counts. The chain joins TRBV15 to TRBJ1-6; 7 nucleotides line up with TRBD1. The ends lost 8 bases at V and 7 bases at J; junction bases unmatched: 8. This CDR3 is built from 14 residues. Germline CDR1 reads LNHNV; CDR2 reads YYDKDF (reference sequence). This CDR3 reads CATRSTGKNSPLHF. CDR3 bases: TGTGCCACCCGCTCGACAGGGAAGAATTCACCCCTCCACTTT.

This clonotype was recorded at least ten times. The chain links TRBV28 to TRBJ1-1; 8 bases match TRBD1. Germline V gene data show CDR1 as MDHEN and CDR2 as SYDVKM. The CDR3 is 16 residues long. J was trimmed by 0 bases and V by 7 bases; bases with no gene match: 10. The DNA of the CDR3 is TGTGCCAGCAAACAGGGGGGACTCCACATGAACACTGAAGCTTTCTTT. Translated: CASKQGGLHMNTEAFF.

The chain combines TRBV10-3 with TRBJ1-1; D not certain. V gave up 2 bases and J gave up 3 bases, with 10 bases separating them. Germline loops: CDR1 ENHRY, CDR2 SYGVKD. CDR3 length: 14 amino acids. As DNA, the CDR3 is TGTGCCATCAGTGAGAACGGTATGCACACTGAAGCTTTCTTT. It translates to CAISENGMHTEAFF.

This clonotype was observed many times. Written as DNA, the CDR3 is TGTGCCAGCAGTTACGGCAGGGGGACCCCTTCAAGCAATGAGCAGTTCTTC. Amino acid sequence: CASSYGRGTPSSNEQFF. The rearrangement links TRBV6-5 to TRBJ2-1; 7 bases align to TRBD1. This CDR3 is built from 17 residues. V lost 2 bases and J lost 6; bases outside the gene matches: 13. Germline CDR1 reads MNHEY; CDR2 reads SVGAGI.

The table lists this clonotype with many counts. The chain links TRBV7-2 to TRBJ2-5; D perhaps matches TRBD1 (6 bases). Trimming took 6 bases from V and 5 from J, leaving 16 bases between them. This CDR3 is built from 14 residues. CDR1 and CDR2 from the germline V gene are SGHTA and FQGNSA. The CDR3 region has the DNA TGTGCCAGCAGACGGACAGCTCGGTCGGAGACCCAGTACTTC. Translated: CASRRTARSETQYF.

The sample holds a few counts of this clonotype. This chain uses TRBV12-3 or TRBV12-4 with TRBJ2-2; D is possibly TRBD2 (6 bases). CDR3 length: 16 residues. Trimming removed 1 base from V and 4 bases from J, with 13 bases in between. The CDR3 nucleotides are TGTGCCAGCAGTTTAGGGTTCCTAGCGTCCACCGGGGAGCTGTTTTTT. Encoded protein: CASSLGFLASTGELFF.